This TCR beta chain stems from a study of shared T cell receptors in the human thymus. V dropped 3 bases and J dropped 2 bases, with 2 bases sitting between them. Germline assignment: CDR1 GTSNPN and CDR2 SVGIG (reference sequence). This CDR3 is built from 11 residues. The repertoire was sequenced with immunoSEQ multiplex PCR; TCRdb's copy has only in-frame clones and lacks some. The repertoire includes over 350,000 clones, 95% of them detected once, and approximately 0.02% sits in the top ten. The rearrangement uses TRBV30 and TRBJ1-3, with D hard to call. This TCR derives from a human donor. Sequenced input: thymocytes. The CDR3: CAWSPGNTIYF. The CDR3 bases are TGTGCCTGGAGCCCTGGAAACACCATATATTTT. Full variable domain (remainder filled in from reference TRBV30 and TRBJ1-3): SQTIHQWPATLVQPVGSPLSLECTVEGTSNPNLYWYRQAAGRGLQLLFYSVGIGQISSEVPQNLSASRPQDRQFILSSKKLLLSDSGFYLCAWSPGNTIYFGEGSWLTVV.